One sample yielded the 18 T cell receptor beta chains listed below, sequenced in a study of cytomegalovirus exposure and HLA in healthy donors. PCR was performed using 60 Vbeta and 13 Jbeta primers. The method was immunoSEQ multiplex PCR; TCRdb's version includes in-frame clones alone and lacks a portion of them. Here the sample spans around 96,000 clones, 64% being singletons. The sample comprised PBMCs. The receptors derive from a man aged 60-69 years in good health and CMV-seronegative.

This clone has a handful of counts. V gene TRBV19 combines with J gene TRBJ1-2; D is possibly TRBD1 (6 bases). The CDR3 is 15 amino acids. Trimming stripped 3 bases from V and 4 bases from J, with 15 bases between. CDR1 and CDR2 (germline): LNHDA, SQIVND (reference sequence). Here the CDR3 DNA reads TGTGCCAGTAGTATCCTCAGGGGTAGTGGCTATGGCTACACCTTC. It translates to CASSILRGSGYGYTF.

This clone appeared once. The CDR3 region is CASSLHGGTEAFF. The CDR3 DNA reads TGTGCCAGCAGCCTTCACGGGGGGACCGAAGCTTTCTTT. The chain recombines TRBV7-6 with TRBJ1-1; tentative D call: TRBD1 (5 bases). The CDR3 contains 13 residues. Per germline, CDR1 SGHVS and CDR2 FNYEAQ. V shed 5 bases and J shed 8 bases, with 15 bases lying between them.

The V gene is TRBV9, the J gene TRBJ2-5, with 8 bases identical to TRBD1. The CDR3 is 16 amino acids. The germline gives CDR1 SGDLS, CDR2 YYNGEE. With 3 bases clipped from V and 5 bases from J, the junction kept 12 bases outside the gene matches. The CDR3 spells CASSAEPGQAGETQYF. CDR3 coding DNA: TGTGCCAGCAGCGCGGAGCCGGGACAGGCAGGGGAGACCCAGTACTTC.

This clone was seen only a few times. J is TRBJ2-5 and V is TRBV6-1; possibly TRBD1 for D (6 bases). Germline V gives CDR1 MNHNS, CDR2 SASEGT. This CDR3 spans 13 amino acids. V lost 7 bases, J lost 9 bases, and 18 bases lay in between. CDR3 residues: CASNTGIMYPQYF. The CDR3 nucleotides read TGTGCCAGCAATACAGGGATTATGTATCCCCAGTACTTC.

The chain uses TRBV19 and TRBJ1-2; possibly TRBD1 for D (6 bases). CDR1 LNHDA and CDR2 SQIVND come from the germline V gene (reference sequence). The CDR3 contains 14 residues. Trimming stripped 7 bases from V and 7 bases from J, with 19 bases between. The DNA of the CDR3 is TGTGCCAGTACTAACTTCCAGGGGCTGCGTGGCTACACCTTC. Encoded protein: CASTNFQGLRGYTF.

The chain joins TRBV5-1 to TRBJ2-1; a weak D match, TRBD2 (5 bases). V lost 3 bases, J lost 3 bases, and 10 bases lay in between. The germline gives CDR1 SGHRS, CDR2 YFSETQ. The CDR3 covers 14 residues. The CDR3 DNA reads as TGCGCCAGCAGCTCCTCGGACTTCTACAATGAGCAGTTCTTC. This codes for CASSSSDFYNEQFF.

There are a few counts of this clone. The chain employs TRBV19 and TRBJ1-1; TRBD1 matches at 7 bases. This CDR3 is 15 amino acids long. The ends lost 2 bases at V and 4 bases at J; junction bases unmatched: 7. CDR1 and CDR2 (germline): LNHDA, SQIVND (reference sequence). CDR3 in DNA: TGTGCCAGTAGTATACAGGGGGGATTGGGCACTGAAGCTTTCTTT. Translation: CASSIQGGLGTEAFF.

The chain carries TRBV2 and TRBJ2-2; weak D call: TRBD1 (5 bases). Trimming removed 6 bases at V and 0 bases at J, with 11 bases between. Germline V gene data show CDR1 as SNHLY and CDR2 as FYNNEI. This CDR3 has 15 amino acids. The CDR3 nucleotides are TGTGCCAGCAGCTCAGACAGCTCGAACACCGGGGAGCTGTTTTTT. Translation gives CASSSDSSNTGELFF.

The chain uses TRBV5-1 and TRBJ2-5, with TRBD2 matching over 7 bases. The V gene end was trimmed by 4 bases and the J gene end by 3 bases; junction bases not matched to a gene: 6. The CDR3 runs 14 residues. From germline, CDR1 is SGHRS and CDR2 YFSETQ. The CDR3: CASSPGLNEETQYF. Written as DNA, the CDR3 is TGCGCCAGCAGCCCGGGACTAAACGAAGAGACCCAGTACTTC.

There are a few counts of this clone. The rearrangement uses TRBV10-3 and TRBJ1-6; weak D call: TRBD1 (5 bases). CDR1 is ENHRY, CDR2 SYGVKD, per germline. The CDR3 sequence is 13 residues long. Trimming cost V 7 bases and J 8 bases, with 12 bases left between them. CDR3 DNA: TGTGCCATCACAGGGAATAGGGATTCACCCCTCCACTTT. This codes for CAITGNRDSPLHF.

This clone is a singleton in its sample. The chain combines TRBV28 with TRBJ2-2; 7 nucleotides align to TRBD1. Trimming took 6 bases from V and 6 from J; bases not matched to a gene: 10. Germline-derived CDR1 and CDR2 are MDHEN and SYDVKM. CDR3 length: 15 amino acids. The CDR3: CASRRQGLTSGELFF. The DNA of the CDR3 is TGTGCCAGCAGACGACAGGGATTAACCTCCGGGGAGCTGTTTTTT.

The chain couples TRBV25-1 to TRBJ1-3; a weak D match, TRBD1 (6 bases). V gave up 5 bases and J gave up 6 bases, with 14 bases separating them. The germline gives CDR1 MGHDK, CDR2 SYGVNS. CDR3 length: 14 residues. The CDR3 coding sequence is TGTGCCAGCAGTACCTCTCGGGGGGCAAACACCATATATTTT. It specifies CASSTSRGANTIYF. The complete variable domain, with remaining parts taken from reference TRBV25-1 and TRBJ1-3, reads EADIYQTPRYLVIGTGKKITLECSQTMGHDKMYWYQQDPGMELHLIHYSYGVNSTEKGDLSSESTVSRIRTEHFPLTLESARPSHTSQYLCASSTSRGANTIYFGEGSWLTVV.

The chain joins TRBV7-2 to TRBJ2-7; perhaps TRBD2 as D (5 bases). V was shortened by 1 base and J by 4 bases, with 11 bases between the two germline ends. The CDR3 runs 14 residues. Per germline, CDR1 SGHTA and CDR2 FQGNSA. The CDR3 region is CASSLEGRRYEQYF. In DNA, the CDR3 is TGTGCCAGCAGCTTAGAGGGCAGGAGGTACGAGCAGTACTTC.

The chain is built from TRBV29-1 and TRBJ2-5; 13 nucleotides line up with TRBD2. V gave up 7 bases and J gave up 7 bases; unmatched junction bases: 6. Germline V gene sequence: CDR1 SQVTM, CDR2 ANQGSEA. The CDR3 loop spans 13 amino acids. CDR3 sequence reads: CSAGLAGVGTQYF. CDR3 coding DNA: TGCAGCGCCGGACTAGCGGGGGTAGGGACCCAGTACTTC.

V usage is TRBV19 and J usage is TRBJ2-7, with a weak D call TRBD2 (6 bases). Trimming removed 4 bases from V and 3 bases from J, with 10 bases in between. Germline CDR1 is LNHDA and CDR2 is SQIVND (reference sequence). The CDR3 runs 13 residues. CDR3 DNA: TGTGCCAGTAGTAGGGACTCTGGCTACGAGCAGTACTTC. Its translation: CASSRDSGYEQYF.

This clone was seen a handful of times. This chain links TRBV6-5 with TRBJ1-6; 9 bases map to TRBD1. Germline-derived CDR1 and CDR2 are MNHEY and SVGAGI. The J segment lost 10 bases and the V segment lost 6 bases, leaving 7 bases of the junction unmatched. The CDR3 is made up of 14 amino acids. CDR3 sequence: CASRTGGAGSPLHF. The CDR3 DNA follows: TGTGCCAGCAGAACAGGGGGCGCGGGATCACCCCTCCACTTT.

This chain uses TRBV7-9 with TRBJ2-5; the D gene is possibly TRBD2 (5 bases). The CDR3 spans 15 residues. V lost 3 bases and J 5 bases, leaving 16 bases between the germline ends. In germline, CDR1 is SEHNR, CDR2 FQNEAQ (reference sequence). The CDR3 nucleotides read TGTGCCAGCAGCTTGGTCCATGGAACGGGGGAGACCCAGTACTTC. Its protein product is CASSLVHGTGETQYF.

V usage is TRBV28 and J usage is TRBJ2-3, with TRBD2 matching over 7 bases. The germline gives CDR1 MDHEN, CDR2 SYDVKM. V lost 2 bases and J lost 1; bases outside the gene matches: 6. This CDR3 comprises 16 residues. The CDR3 is CASSLVVSGGTDTQYF. The CDR3 DNA sequence: TGTGCCAGCAGTTTAGTTGTCAGCGGGGGCACAGATACGCAGTATTTT.